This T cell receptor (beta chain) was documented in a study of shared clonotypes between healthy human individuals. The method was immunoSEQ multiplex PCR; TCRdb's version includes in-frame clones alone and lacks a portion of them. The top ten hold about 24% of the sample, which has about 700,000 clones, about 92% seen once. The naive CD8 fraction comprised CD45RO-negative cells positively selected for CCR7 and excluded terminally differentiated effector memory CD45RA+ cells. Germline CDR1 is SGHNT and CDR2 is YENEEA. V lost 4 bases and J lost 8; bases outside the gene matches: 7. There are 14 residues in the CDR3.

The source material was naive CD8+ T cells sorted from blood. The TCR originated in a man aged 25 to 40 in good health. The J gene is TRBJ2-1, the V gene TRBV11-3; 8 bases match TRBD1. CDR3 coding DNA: TGTGCCAGCAGCTCGAGGACAGGGCCCGATGAGCAGTTCTTC. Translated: CASSSRTGPDEQFF.